This TCR beta chain was found in a study of T-cell memory formation after mild COVID-19. Study context: For the most part, TCR clusters were specific to one donor. Study-wide results and caveats: CD4/CD8 balance held among clones contracting day 15 to 85, and later expanders leaned CD4+. The main location of contracting CD4+ clones was CM and EM, and that of contracting CD8+ clones was EMRA.

With regard to this clonotype: Its antigen is undetermined.

The germline CDR1 and CDR2 sequences are GTSNPN and SVGIG (reference sequence). The ends were cut back, 2 bases at V and 4 bases at J, with 6 bases in the middle. This CDR3 has 11 residues. Employing constant-segment primers, 5'RACE generated TCR alpha and TCR beta cDNA libraries bearing sample barcodes and UMIs. TCRdb called the 5' RACE reads again in MiXCR, with one record for every CDR3 protein. The top ten hold about 8.1% of the sample, which has about 560,000 distinct CDR3 sequences, about 18% seen once. The sequence was collected from an adult woman who had mild COVID-19 (a few samples of this study predate the infection). Cell type and time point are not known. Sequenced input: PBMCs or a T cell subset sorted from them (not recorded which). The chain carries TRBV30 and TRBJ2-7; D ambiguous. The CDR3 region is CAWSPGYEQYF. CDR3 nucleotide sequence: TGTGCCTGGAGTCCCGGGTACGAGCAGTACTTC.